This T cell receptor (beta chain) originates from a study of radiation and T cells in renal cell carcinoma. General study points: Sampling covered only around 1 g of each tumor. Dominant CDR3 motifs were more common in irradiated tumors than controls.

Treatment described: 15 Gy SBRT to primary tumor, nephrectomy 4 weeks later. Nephrectomy followed 15 Gy stereotactic body radiation by 4 weeks. Germline V CDR1 and CDR2: GTSNPN, SVGIG (reference sequence). The CDR3 is made up of 13 amino acids. Deletions cut 3 bases from V and 1 base from J, with 6 bases between. Points on this clone: What it binds is not known.

TCRdb's table, derived via immunoSEQ multiplex PCR, lists solely in-frame clones and lacks some. The sample has 18,000 or so clones, less than 65% seen once; the top ten hold about 12%. This material consisted of tumor tissue, taken from a patient whose treatment included radiotherapy and nephrectomy. The chain is built from TRBV30 and TRBJ2-2; D remains ambiguous. This TCR came from a man aged 45-65 years with renal cell carcinoma. The CDR3 DNA is TGTGCCTGGAGGGCAGGGAACACCGGGGAGCTGTTTTTT. It yields the protein CAWRAGNTGELFF.